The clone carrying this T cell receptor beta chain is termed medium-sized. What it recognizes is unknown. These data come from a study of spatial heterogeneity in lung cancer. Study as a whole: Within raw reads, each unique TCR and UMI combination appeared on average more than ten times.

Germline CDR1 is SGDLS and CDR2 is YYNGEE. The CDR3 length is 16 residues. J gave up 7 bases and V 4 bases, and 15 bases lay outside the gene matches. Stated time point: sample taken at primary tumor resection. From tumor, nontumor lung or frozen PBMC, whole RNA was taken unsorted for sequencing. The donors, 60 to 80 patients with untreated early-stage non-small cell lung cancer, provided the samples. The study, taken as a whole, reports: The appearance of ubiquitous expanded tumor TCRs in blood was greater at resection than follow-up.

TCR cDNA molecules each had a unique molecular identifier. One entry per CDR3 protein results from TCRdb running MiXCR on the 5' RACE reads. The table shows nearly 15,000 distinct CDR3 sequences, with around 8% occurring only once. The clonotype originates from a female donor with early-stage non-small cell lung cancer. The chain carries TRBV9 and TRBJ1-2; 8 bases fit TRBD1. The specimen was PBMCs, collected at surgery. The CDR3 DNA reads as TGTGCCAGCAGCCCCGCGACTGGGACAGGCCAGAGTGGCTACACCTTC. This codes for CASSPATGTGQSGYTF.